These 28 T cell receptor beta chains originate from one sample sequenced in a study of T cell changes during pregnancy in multiple sclerosis. The data were produced by immunoSEQ multiplex PCR, yet TCRdb's version contains in-frame clones alone and is incomplete. Of 40,000 to 55,000 clones listed, approximately 94% were seen once; the top ten hold 0.37%. The source was CD4+ T cells from peripheral blood mononuclear cells, collected before pregnancy. The receptors come from a female donor with multiple sclerosis, enrolled in a pregnancy study.

The CDR3 nucleotides are TGTGCCTGGAATTTTGGTAGCGGGAGACCCTTTGAGCAGTTCTTC. Amino acids: CAWNFGSGRPFEQFF. The chain joins TRBV30 to TRBJ2-1; 9 bases line up with TRBD2. Trimming removed 4 bases from V and 9 bases from J; junction bases left unmatched: 13. Germline assignment: CDR1 GTSNPN and CDR2 SVGIG (reference sequence). The CDR3 has 15 amino acids. Full variable domain (remainder filled in from reference TRBV30 and TRBJ2-1): SQTIHQWPATLVQPVGSPLSLECTVEGTSNPNLYWYRQAAGRGLQLLFYSVGIGQISSEVPQNLSASRPQDRQFILSSKKLLLSDSGFYLCAWNFGSGRPFEQFFGPGTRLTVL.

V is TRBV30 and J is TRBJ1-1; tentatively, D is TRBD1 (6 bases). The CDR3 is made up of 17 amino acids. The germline V gene encodes CDR1 GTSNPN and CDR2 SVGIG (reference sequence). Between the trimmed V and J ends, which lost 6 bases and 2 bases, there was a span of 25 bases. CDR3: CACPRSGGVEGNTEAFF. CDR3 DNA: TGTGCCTGTCCCCGGTCGGGGGGCGTTGAAGGTAACACTGAAGCTTTCTTT.

This sequence joins TRBV9 and TRBJ1-3; TRBD1 is a possible D gene (5 bases). The CDR3 extends over 14 amino acids. CDR1 and CDR2 (germline): SGDLS, YYNGEE. V lost 3 bases and J 4 bases, leaving 11 bases between the germline ends. This CDR3 is CASSAGVGGNTIYF. Here the CDR3 DNA reads TGTGCCAGCAGCGCGGGGGTAGGGGGAAACACCATATATTTT. Complete variable domain (other parts from reference TRBV9 and TRBJ1-3): DSGVTQTPKHLITATGQRVTLRCSPRSGDLSVYWYQQSLDQGLQFLIQYYNGEERAKGNILERFSAQQFPDLHSELNLSSLELGDSALYFCASSAGVGGNTIYFGEGSWLTVV.

The chain uses TRBV18 and TRBJ1-4; TRBD1 is a possible D gene (5 bases). The length of the CDR3 is 14 residues. CDR1 is KGHSH, CDR2 LQKENI, per germline. V lost 1 base and J lost 7, with 10 bases in between. The DNA for the CDR3 is TGTGCCAGCTCACCACAGGGGCCAGGTGAAAAACTGTTTTTT. Translation: CASSPQGPGEKLFF.

This rearrangement joins TRBV7-3 to TRBJ2-1; no reliable D call. The V gene lost 5 bases and the J gene lost 8 bases, with 16 bases spanning the gap. Germline V lookup: CDR1 SGHTA, CDR2 FQGTGA. This CDR3 has 14 residues. CDR3: CASSRSQFQDEQFF. Written as DNA, the CDR3 is TGTGCCAGCAGCCGCTCCCAGTTTCAGGATGAGCAGTTCTTC.

This clone was seen only once. This chain links TRBV29-1 with TRBJ1-1; the match to TRBD1 covers 8 bases. Germline V CDR1 and CDR2: SQVTM, ANQGSEA. J was trimmed by 1 base and V by 3 bases; bases with no gene match: 10. This CDR3 has 16 residues. The chain's CDR3 is CSVDLRGTGANTEAFF. The CDR3 DNA sequence: TGCAGCGTTGATCTGCGGGGGACAGGTGCGAACACTGAAGCTTTCTTT. The whole variable domain, remainder taken from reference TRBV29-1 and TRBJ1-1, is SAVISQKPSRDICQRGTSLTIQCQVDSQVTMMFWYRQQPGQSLTLIATANQGSEATYESGFVIDKFPISRPNLTFSTLTVSNMSPEDSSIYLCSVDLRGTGANTEAFFGQGTRLTVV.

The V call is TRBV11-2, the J call TRBJ1-2; possibly TRBD1 for D (6 bases). Trimming stripped 4 bases from V and 8 bases from J, with 14 bases between. Per the germline V gene, CDR1 is SGHAT and CDR2 is FQNNGV. The CDR3 length is 13 residues. Written as DNA, the CDR3 is TGTGCCAGCAGCTCCAACAGGGATCTAGGCTACACCTTC. Translation: CASSSNRDLGYTF.

The gene calls are TRBV5-1 and TRBJ1-4; 7 bases fit TRBD1. This CDR3 spans 15 amino acids. Germline V CDR1 and CDR2: SGHRS, YFSETQ. The ends lost 0 bases at V and 4 bases at J; junction bases unmatched: 3. The CDR3 region is CASSLATGDNEKLFF. The CDR3 DNA is TGCGCCAGCAGCTTGGCCACAGGGGATAATGAAAAACTGTTTTTT.

The rearrangement uses TRBV14 and TRBJ2-3; 9 bases are a match to TRBD2. The CDR3 is 17 amino acids. V lost 5 bases to trimming and J lost 3 bases; unmatched junction nucleotides: 12. Germline CDR1 reads SGHDN; CDR2 reads FVKESK. In DNA form, the CDR3 reads TGTGCCAGCAGCTACCTTCCGACTAGCGGAAGGACAGATACGCAGTATTTT. This sequence encodes CASSYLPTSGRTDTQYF.

This chain joins TRBV7-9 and TRBJ1-2; possible D gene TRBD1, 5 bases. V was clipped by 5 bases and J by 2 bases, with 15 bases between them. From germline, CDR1 is SEHNR and CDR2 FQNEAQ (reference sequence). The CDR3 is 15 residues long. The CDR3 DNA is TGTGCCAGCAGCGGAAACAGGCGGGAGAACTATGGCTACACCTTC. This codes for CASSGNRRENYGYTF.

On this clone itself: The same CDR3 can be traced to other DNA sequences in this sample. The chain links TRBV7-9 to TRBJ2-3, with TRBD1 matching over 8 bases. This CDR3 has 14 amino acids. The germline gives CDR1 SEHNR, CDR2 FQNEAQ (reference sequence). Germline trimming cut 1 base from V and 5 bases from J; bases unmatched to any gene: 2. In nucleotides, the CDR3 is TGTGCCAGCAGCTTAGGGACAGGGCGAGATACGCAGTATTTT. Its translation is CASSLGTGRDTQYF.

This clone was picked up a small number of times. This rearrangement joins TRBV11-2 to TRBJ2-5; unclear D gene. The V gene's germline CDR1 is SGHAT and CDR2 FQNNGV. CDR3 length equals 11 residues. Trimming stripped 6 bases from V and 9 bases from J, with 11 bases between. The CDR3 nucleotides are TGTGCCAGCAGGTTCTTAAGAGCCCAGTACTTC. Residues: CASRFLRAQYF.

The V call is TRBV4-2, the J call TRBJ2-3; the match to TRBD2 covers 14 bases. CDR3 length equals 20 residues. J gave up 0 bases and V 4 bases, and 12 bases lay outside the gene matches. Germline V gene sequence: CDR1 LGHNA, CDR2 YNFKEQ. CDR3 protein: CASSLPPPGTSGSSTDTQYF. As DNA, the CDR3 is TGTGCCAGCAGCCTACCACCCCCAGGGACTAGCGGGAGTAGCACAGATACGCAGTATTTT.

In the case of this clone: This same CDR3 is encoded by further DNA sequences in the sample. CDR3 DNA sequence: TGTGCCAGCAGTTTTGCAGGGTACTCAGATACGCAGTATTTT. It encodes CASSFAGYSDTQYF. This chain links TRBV27 with TRBJ2-3; D possibly corresponds to TRBD1 (5 bases). V shed 3 bases and J shed 4 bases, with 11 bases lying between them. This CDR3 region has 14 residues. The germline CDR1 and CDR2 sequences are MNHEY and SMNVEV (reference sequence).

This rearrangement joins TRBV11-3 to TRBJ2-5, with D possibly TRBD1 on 6 matching bases. V lost 5 bases, J lost 0 bases, and 10 bases lay in between. The CDR3 runs to 14 residues. Germline CDR1 is SGHNT and CDR2 is YENEEA. In nucleotides, the CDR3 is TGTGCCAGCAGCCAGGGGCCAAACCAAGAGACCCAGTACTTC. This translates into CASSQGPNQETQYF.

V gene TRBV30 combines with J gene TRBJ2-7; TRBD2 agrees at 14 bases. The CDR3 totals 18 residues. Looked up from germline, CDR1 is GTSNPN and CDR2 is SVGIG (reference sequence). Trimming removed 2 bases from V and 7 bases from J; junction bases left unmatched: 16. The chain's CDR3 is CAWSYSGTSGSGVREQYF. The CDR3 region has the DNA TGTGCCTGGAGTTATTCCGGGACTAGCGGGAGCGGGGTGCGTGAGCAGTACTTC.

The chain employs TRBV7-2 and TRBJ1-2; D unresolved. CDR3 size: 13 residues. Trimming shortened V by 5 bases and J by 4 bases, and 11 bases separated the two germline ends. Looked up from germline, CDR1 is SGHTA and CDR2 is FQGNSA. The DNA for the CDR3 is TGTGCCAGCAGCCGTTTTGGCGGCTATGGCTACACCTTC. Translated: CASSRFGGYGYTF.

With respect to this clone: One end of the junction varies from germline; a read error may be responsible. The chain recombines TRBV12-5 with TRBJ2-2, with D tentatively TRBD1 (5 bases). The germline V gene has CDR1 LGHNT and CDR2 FRNRAP. The CDR3 covers 12 residues. CDR3 protein: CASGLGWGSPDF. Written as DNA, the CDR3 is TGTGCTAGTGGTTTGGGTTGGGGCAGTCCCGATTTT.

The rearrangement joins TRBV7-8 to TRBJ1-3, with TRBD1 identical over 8 bases. Germline V CDR1 and CDR2: SGHVS, FQNEAQ. The CDR3 extends over 17 amino acids. V trimming: 4 bases; J trimming: 4 bases; junction bases outside the gene matches: 12. The CDR3 protein is CASSYDRGLTAGNTIYF. The DNA for the CDR3 is TGTGCCAGCAGCTATGACAGGGGATTGACTGCGGGAAACACCATATATTTT.

The gene calls are TRBV19 and TRBJ2-7; TRBD1 matches at 9 bases. The V and J ends lost 8 bases and 3 bases, in that order; junction bases with no gene match: 11. CDR1 and CDR2 from the germline V gene are LNHDA and SQIVND (reference sequence). The CDR3 consists of 15 residues. The CDR3 coding sequence is TGTGCCAGTCGTCTACAGGGGGCTATTCGCTACGAGCAGTACTTC. Translated: CASRLQGAIRYEQYF.

The CDR3 coding sequence is TGTGCCAGCAGCCCGGAGGACAGGGGCGATGAAAAACTGTTTTTT. It codes for CASSPEDRGDEKLFF. The chain couples TRBV9 to TRBJ1-4, with 9 bases matching TRBD1. Germline V gene lookup returns CDR1 SGDLS and CDR2 YYNGEE. This CDR3 has 15 amino acids. V lost 4 bases and J lost 6; bases outside the gene matches: 7.

V usage is TRBV7-9 and J usage is TRBJ2-7; 7 bases align to TRBD2. Germline CDR1 is SEHNR and CDR2 is FQNEAQ (reference sequence). V shed 1 base and J 4 bases; nucleotides not matched to a gene: 4. CDR3 length: 14 residues. The CDR3 bases are TGTGCCAGCAGCTTAGGTAGCGGGTCATACGAGCAGTACTTC. This sequence encodes CASSLGSGSYEQYF.

The chain uses TRBV7-9 and TRBJ1-1; D is unclear. The V gene's germline CDR1 is SEHNR and CDR2 FQNEAQ (reference sequence). Trimming left V 1 base short and J 1 base short, with 10 bases between. This CDR3 contains 15 residues. CDR3 residues: CASSLGGLENTEAFF. CDR3 sequence (DNA): TGTGCCAGCAGCTTAGGAGGGCTGGAGAACACTGAAGCTTTCTTT. The variable domain in full, completed from reference TRBV7-9 and TRBJ1-1, reads DTGVSQNPRHKITKRGQNVTFRCDPISEHNRLYWYRQTLGQGPEFLTYFQNEAQLEKSRLLSDRFSAERPKGSFSTLEIQRTEQGDSAMYLCASSLGGLENTEAFFGQGTRLTVV.

This clone has only one observation. This chain joins TRBV13 and TRBJ2-7; 9 bases align to TRBD2. CDR1 and CDR2 (germline): PRHDT, FYEKMQ (reference sequence). Trimming at V came to 3 bases and at J to 0 bases, leaving 0 bases not matched to a gene. CDR3 length: 14 amino acids. CDR3: CASSFSGSSYEQYF. CDR3 bases: TGTGCCAGCAGCTTTAGCGGGAGCTCCTACGAGCAGTACTTC.

J is TRBJ2-7 and V is TRBV5-4, with a possible D match to TRBD1 (6 bases). V shed 4 bases and J shed 9 bases, with 20 bases lying between them. The CDR3 length is 14 residues. Germline CDR1 reads SGHNT; CDR2 reads YYREEE (reference sequence). Written as DNA, the CDR3 is TGTGCCAGCAGCCCGAAAGGACAGAACTTCGGGCAGTACTTC. Its translation: CASSPKGQNFGQYF. The whole variable domain, remainder taken from reference TRBV5-4 and TRBJ2-7, is ETGVTQSPTHLIKTRGQQVTLRCSSQSGHNTVSWYQQALGQGPQFIFQYYREEENGRGNFPPRFSGLQFPNYSSELNVNALELDDSALYLCASSPKGQNFGQYFGPGTRLTVT.

V and J are TRBV19 and TRBJ2-1; 7 positions agree with TRBD2. The CDR3 length is 17 residues. The V segment lost 1 base and the J segment 1 base; nucleotides outside the gene matches: 7. Germline assignment: CDR1 LNHDA and CDR2 SQIVND (reference sequence). CDR3 bases: TGTGCCAGTAGTATAGTGAGCGGGATAGGATCCTACAATGAGCAGTTCTTC. Residues: CASSIVSGIGSYNEQFF.

V and J are TRBV5-4 and TRBJ2-7; 8 bases line up with TRBD1. The junction had 5 bases not matched to a gene; V was cut back by 3 bases and J by 0 bases. This CDR3 has 15 residues. CDR1 is SGHNT, CDR2 YYREEE, per germline (reference sequence). CDR3 sequence: CASSWGTGSSYEQYF. Here the CDR3 DNA reads TGTGCCAGCAGCTGGGGGACAGGCAGCTCCTACGAGCAGTACTTC.

The chain recombines TRBV7-7 with TRBJ2-5; D is perhaps TRBD2 (6 bases). V lost 5 bases to trimming and J lost 2 bases, with 15 bases between them. CDR1 is SSHAT, CDR2 FNYEAQ, per germline (reference sequence). The CDR3 runs 15 residues. Here the CDR3 DNA reads TGTGCCAGCAGCACAGAATTAGCGGCACAAGAGACCCAGTACTTC. Translated, it gives CASSTELAAQETQYF.